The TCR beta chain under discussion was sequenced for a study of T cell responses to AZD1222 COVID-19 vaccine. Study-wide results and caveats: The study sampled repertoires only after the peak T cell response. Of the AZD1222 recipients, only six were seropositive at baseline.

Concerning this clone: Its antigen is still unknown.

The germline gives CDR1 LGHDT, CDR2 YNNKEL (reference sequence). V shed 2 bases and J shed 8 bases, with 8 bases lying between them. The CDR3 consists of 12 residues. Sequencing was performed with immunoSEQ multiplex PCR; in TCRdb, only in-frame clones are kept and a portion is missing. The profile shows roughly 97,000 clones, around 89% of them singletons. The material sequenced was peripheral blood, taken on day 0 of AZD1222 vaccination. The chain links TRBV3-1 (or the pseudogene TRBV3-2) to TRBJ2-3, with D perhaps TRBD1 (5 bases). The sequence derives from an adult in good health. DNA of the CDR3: TGTGCCAGCAGCCAAACCCAGGGTACGCAGTATTTT. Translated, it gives CASSQTQGTQYF.